This T cell receptor (beta chain) was profiled in a study of T cells after yellow fever vaccination. This clonotype was seen a few times. MiXCR was run by TCRdb on the 5' RACE reads, yielding one entry per CDR3 protein. Here the sample spans hundreds of thousands of distinct CDR3 sequences, under 15% being singletons. The clonotype comes from a man aged 18 to 30 who received the YFV17D yellow fever vaccine. The specimen was CD4+ T cells sorted from PBMCs, collected 15 days after the yellow fever booster vaccination.

CDR3: CASSLNIGNTGELFF. The CDR3 DNA sequence: TGTGCCAGCAGCTTAAACATCGGGAACACCGGGGAGCTGTTTTTT. The chain is built from TRBV7-2 and TRBJ2-2; D gene ambiguous. The germline CDR1 and CDR2 sequences are SGHTA and FQGNSA. Trimming took 2 bases from V and 1 from J, leaving 8 bases between them. The CDR3 length is 15 residues.